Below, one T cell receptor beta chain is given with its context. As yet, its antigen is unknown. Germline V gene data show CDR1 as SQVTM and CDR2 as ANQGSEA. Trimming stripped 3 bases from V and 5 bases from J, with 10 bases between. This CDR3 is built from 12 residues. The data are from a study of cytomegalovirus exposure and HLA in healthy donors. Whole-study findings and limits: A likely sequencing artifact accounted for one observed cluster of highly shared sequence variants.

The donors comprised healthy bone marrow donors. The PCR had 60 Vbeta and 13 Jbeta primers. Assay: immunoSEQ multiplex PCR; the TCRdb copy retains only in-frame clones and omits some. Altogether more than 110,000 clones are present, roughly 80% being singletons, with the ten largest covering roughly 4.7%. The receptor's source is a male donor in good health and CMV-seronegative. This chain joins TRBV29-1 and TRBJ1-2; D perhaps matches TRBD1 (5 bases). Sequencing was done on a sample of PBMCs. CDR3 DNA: TGCAGCGTTGAGGGGGGATATTATGGCTACACCTTC. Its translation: CSVEGGYYGYTF. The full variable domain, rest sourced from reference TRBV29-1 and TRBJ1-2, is SAVISQKPSRDICQRGTSLTIQCQVDSQVTMMFWYRQQPGQSLTLIATANQGSEATYESGFVIDKFPISRPNLTFSTLTVSNMSPEDSSIYLCSVEGGYYGYTFGSGTRLTVV.